These 4 T cell receptor beta chains share one sample of origin, sequenced in a study of T cells in Graves' hyperthyroidism and ophthalmopathy. Amplification of TCR beta CDR3 regions used RNA as the template. The TCR CDR3 first-round RT-PCR relied on the HTBI primer set. MiXCR was run by TCRdb on the multiplex PCR reads, yielding one entry per CDR3 protein. The sample holds around 400,000 distinct CDR3 sequences, 20% to 25% seen once. Sequencing used blood. These receptors all stem from a man in his forties or fifties with Graves' hyperthyroidism.

This clonotype was recorded at least ten times. The V call is TRBV7-3, the J call TRBJ2-1; TRBD2 aligns across 10 bases. Losses at the gene ends were 5 bases for V and 10 bases for J; bases not matched to a gene: 5. Germline CDR1 and CDR2: SGHTA and FQGTGA. The CDR3 runs to 13 residues. The chain's CDR3 is CASSKTSGLEQFF. CDR3 in DNA: TGTGCCAGCAGCAAGACTAGCGGGCTCGAGCAGTTCTTC.

This clonotype was counted ten times or more. The chain carries TRBV28 and TRBJ2-5, with no clear D. In germline, CDR1 is MDHEN, CDR2 SYDVKM. This CDR3 has 11 residues. V was shortened by 7 bases and J by 0 bases, with 3 bases between the two germline ends. CDR3 in amino acids: CASNDQETQYF. CDR3 nucleotide sequence: TGTGCCAGCAACGACCAAGAGACCCAGTACTTC.

As regards this clonotype: This may come from a read error, since a much larger clone is one base off. The J gene is TRBJ2-5, the V gene TRBV2; 7 bases match TRBD1. Germline V gene sequence: CDR1 SNHLY, CDR2 FYNNEI. V shed 7 bases, J shed 4 bases, and the junction held 6 bases outside the gene matches. The CDR3 consists of 13 residues. The CDR3 DNA reads as TGTGCCAGCACCAGACAGGGCCGAGAGACCCAGTACTTC. Encoded protein: CASTRQGRETQYF.

This clonotype was seen a handful of times. The chain employs TRBV18 and TRBJ2-2, with D possibly TRBD1 on 6 matching bases. CDR3 length equals 13 residues. V was trimmed by 3 bases and J by 7 bases, leaving 9 bases between them. Germline lookup yields CDR1 KGHSH and CDR2 LQKENI. The CDR3 coding sequence is TGTGCCAGCTCACCCAGGGGCGTCGGGGAGCTGTTTTTT. Translation: CASSPRGVGELFF.